These T cell receptor beta chains were read from a single sample in a study of blood T cell repertoires in COVID-19. Produced via immunoSEQ multiplex PCR; TCRdb's table is partial and in-frame only. Among over 90,000 clones listed, roughly 90% were seen once. The sample taken for sequencing was peripheral blood. These receptors were collected from a woman in her fifties or sixties with acute or convalescent COVID-19. The CDR3 runs from the conserved cysteine through the conserved F or W. Each record gives: V gene, J gene, CDR3 protein.

V gene: TRBV11-2
J gene: TRBJ2-1
CDR3 protein: CASSLVGERSASYNEQFF

V gene: TRBV16
J gene: TRBJ1-3
CDR3 protein: CASSQLGQSGNTIYF

V gene: TRBV15
J gene: TRBJ1-4
CDR3 protein: CATSRVRTVNEKLFF

V gene: TRBV9
J gene: TRBJ2-2
CDR3 protein: CASSVAGSGAANTGELFF

V gene: TRBV3-1/TRBV3-2
J gene: TRBJ2-1
CDR3 protein: CASSLSGSGRYEQFF

V gene: TRBV5-1
J gene: TRBJ1-2
CDR3 protein: CASSLDWAGGYTF

V gene: TRBV27
J gene: TRBJ2-1
CDR3 protein: CASSSRSLREAYNEQFF

V gene: TRBV28
J gene: TRBJ1-5
CDR3 protein: CASSLSGGNQPQHF

V gene: TRBV4-1
J gene: TRBJ1-1
CDR3 protein: CASSFAPGNLAGTQNTEAFF

V gene: TRBV28
J gene: TRBJ1-6
CDR3 protein: CASRSSSYNSPLHF

V gene: TRBV25-1
J gene: TRBJ1-3
CDR3 protein: CASSAPGSGNTIYF

V gene: TRBV20-1
J gene: TRBJ1-2
CDR3 protein: CSATERTGPPYYGYTF

V gene: TRBV3-1/TRBV3-2
J gene: TRBJ1-1
CDR3 protein: CASSQVDTEAFF

V gene: TRBV11-3
J gene: TRBJ2-3
CDR3 protein: CASSQGIPGGSDTQYF

V gene: TRBV5-6
J gene: TRBJ1-2
CDR3 protein: CASSSVVGKEGTF

V gene: TRBV30
J gene: TRBJ2-1
CDR3 protein: CAWSITHRGQVNEQFF

V gene: TRBV9
J gene: TRBJ2-7
CDR3 protein: CASSVDTGTGYEQYF

V gene: TRBV20-1
J gene: TRBJ1-4
CDR3 protein: CSASRGGRNEKLFF

V gene: TRBV7-9
J gene: TRBJ2-5
CDR3 protein: CASSSFRGETQYF

V gene: TRBV19
J gene: TRBJ1-5
CDR3 protein: CASTPGKGEGNQPQHF

V gene: TRBV3-1/TRBV3-2
J gene: TRBJ1-1
CDR3 protein: CASSQDSGNTEAFF

V gene: TRBV5-1
J gene: TRBJ2-5
CDR3 protein: CASSLGIAGWRQGKETQYF

V gene: TRBV19
J gene: TRBJ2-2
CDR3 protein: CASSPRQVNTGELFF

V gene: TRBV19
J gene: TRBJ2-1
CDR3 protein: CASRIRLGQDNEQFF

V gene: TRBV15
J gene: TRBJ1-1
CDR3 protein: CATSSLRVNTEAFF

V gene: TRBV7-3
J gene: TRBJ1-1
CDR3 protein: CASSLVAETEAFF

V gene: TRBV6-6
J gene: TRBJ2-7
CDR3 protein: CASISSTSGTYEQYF

V gene: TRBV3-1/TRBV3-2
J gene: TRBJ2-3
CDR3 protein: CASSQQTRNTQYF

V gene: TRBV4-1
J gene: TRBJ2-4
CDR3 protein: CASSQGVFDSSNIQYF

V gene: TRBV2
J gene: TRBJ2-5
CDR3 protein: CASSRAQETQYF

V gene: TRBV25-1
J gene: TRBJ2-3
CDR3 protein: CASSAGGPGKARTDTQYF

V gene: TRBV28
J gene: TRBJ2-2
CDR3 protein: CASDRGRGPNTGELFF

V gene: TRBV12-3/TRBV12-4
J gene: TRBJ1-1
CDR3 protein: CASRIGGGTEAFF

V gene: TRBV11-3
J gene: TRBJ1-1
CDR3 protein: CASSLETETREAFF

V gene: TRBV9
J gene: TRBJ2-2
CDR3 protein: CASSVDQGRSTGELFF

V gene: TRBV2
J gene: TRBJ2-1
CDR3 protein: CASSDRLASHEQFF

V gene: TRBV19
J gene: TRBJ2-3
CDR3 protein: CASSIDSSGRVRTDTQYF

V gene: TRBV29-1
J gene: TRBJ2-7
CDR3 protein: CSVEGSAGLSYEQYF

V gene: TRBV2
J gene: TRBJ2-2
CDR3 protein: CASSPGPTGELFF

V gene: TRBV6-5
J gene: TRBJ1-2
CDR3 protein: CASTLLVLVYGYTF

V gene: TRBV4-1
J gene: TRBJ2-3
CDR3 protein: CASSQPGLESDTQYF

V gene: TRBV27
J gene: TRBJ1-2
CDR3 protein: CASSPQGLSTHGYTF

V gene: TRBV7-8
J gene: TRBJ1-1
CDR3 protein: CASSLKGEGTEAFF

V gene: TRBV4-2
J gene: TRBJ2-1
CDR3 protein: CASSQAQDTYNEQFF

V gene: TRBV5-8
J gene: TRBJ1-2
CDR3 protein: CASSLRQGARFYGYTF